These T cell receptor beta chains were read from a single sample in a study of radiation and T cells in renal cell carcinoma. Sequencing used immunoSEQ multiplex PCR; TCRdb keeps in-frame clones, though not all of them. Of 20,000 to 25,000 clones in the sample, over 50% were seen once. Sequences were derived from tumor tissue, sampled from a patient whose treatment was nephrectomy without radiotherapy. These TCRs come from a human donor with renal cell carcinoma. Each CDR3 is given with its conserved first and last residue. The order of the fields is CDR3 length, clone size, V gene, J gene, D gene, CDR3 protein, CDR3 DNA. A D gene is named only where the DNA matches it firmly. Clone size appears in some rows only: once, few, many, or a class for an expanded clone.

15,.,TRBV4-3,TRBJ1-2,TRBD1,CASSQDLQGALGYTF,TGCGCCAGCAGCCAAGATCTCCAGGGGGCTCTTGGCTACACCTTC
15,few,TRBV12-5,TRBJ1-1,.,CASGQPTGTTTEAFF,TGTGCTAGTGGCCAACCCACAGGGACGACCACTGAAGCTTTCTTT
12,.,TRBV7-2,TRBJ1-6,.,CASSFGDSPLHF,TGTGCCAGCAGCTTTGGGGATTCACCCCTCCACTTT
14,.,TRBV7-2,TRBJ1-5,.,CASSFKGQNQPQHF,TGTGCCAGCAGCTTCAAGGGCCAAAATCAGCCCCAGCATTTT
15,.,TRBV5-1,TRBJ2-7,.,CASSLAGVESGEQYF,TGCGCCAGCAGCTTGGCCGGAGTCGAGTCGGGCGAGCAGTACTTC
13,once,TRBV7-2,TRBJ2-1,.,CASRINRDNEQFF,TGTGCCAGCAGGATTAACAGGGACAATGAGCAGTTCTTC
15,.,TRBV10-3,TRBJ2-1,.,CASSYSRTANNEQFF,TGTGCCAGCAGTTACTCGAGGACAGCGAACAATGAGCAGTTCTTC
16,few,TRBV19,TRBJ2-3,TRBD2,CASSTTSGGGTDTQYF,TGTGCCAGTAGTACTACTAGCGGGGGAGGCACAGATACGCAGTATTTT
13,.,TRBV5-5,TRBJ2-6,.,CASSLGRANVLTF,TGTGCCAGCAGCTTAGGCCGGGCCAACGTCCTGACTTTC
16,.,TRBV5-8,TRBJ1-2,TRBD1,CASSLGSRTGDYGYTF,TGTGCCAGCAGCTTGGGGTCCAGGACAGGGGACTATGGCTACACCTTC
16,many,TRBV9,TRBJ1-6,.,CASSPRRDRSNSPLHF,TGTGCCAGCAGCCCGAGGAGGGATCGGAGTAATTCACCCCTCCACTTT
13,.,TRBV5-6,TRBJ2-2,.,CASRPRPSGELFF,TGTGCCAGCAGACCCCGGCCCTCCGGGGAGCTGTTTTTT
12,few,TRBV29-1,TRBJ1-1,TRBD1,CSAGQRNTEAFF,TGCAGCGCGGGACAGAGAAACACTGAAGCTTTCTTT
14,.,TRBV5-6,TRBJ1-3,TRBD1,CASSRDRTGNTIYF,TGTGCCAGCAGCCGGGACAGGACTGGAAACACCATATATTTT
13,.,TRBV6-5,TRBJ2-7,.,CASSENLFYEQYF,TGTGCCAGCAGTGAAAACCTTTTCTACGAGCAGTACTTC
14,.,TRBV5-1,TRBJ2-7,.,CASSPWDGSYEQYF,TGCGCCAGCAGCCCCTGGGACGGCTCCTACGAGCAGTACTTC
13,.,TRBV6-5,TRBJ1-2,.,CASSLRGTYGYTF,TGTGCCAGCAGTTTGCGGGGTACCTATGGCTACACCTTC
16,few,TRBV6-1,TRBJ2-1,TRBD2,CASSGQGGGAYNEQFF,TGTGCCAGCAGTGGACAAGGCGGGGGGGCCTACAATGAGCAGTTCTTC
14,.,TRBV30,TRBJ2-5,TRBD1,CAWSVGTGIKTQYF,TGTGCCTGGAGTGTAGGGACAGGGATAAAGACCCAGTACTTC
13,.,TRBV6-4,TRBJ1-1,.,CASSLQSNTEAFF,TGTGCCAGCAGCCTACAGAGCAACACTGAAGCTTTCTTT
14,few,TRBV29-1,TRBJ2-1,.,CSVAARVGSNEQFF,TGCAGCGTTGCGGCCAGGGTAGGGAGCAATGAGCAGTTCTTC
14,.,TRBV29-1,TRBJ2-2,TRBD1,CSVSGTGSTGELFF,TGCAGCGTTTCCGGGACAGGGAGCACCGGGGAGCTGTTTTTT
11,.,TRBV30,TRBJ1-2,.,CAWSQGVGYTF,TGTGCCTGGAGCCAGGGAGTTGGCTACACCTTC
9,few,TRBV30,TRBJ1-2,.,CALSAGYTF,TGTGCCTTAAGCGCGGGCTACACCTTC
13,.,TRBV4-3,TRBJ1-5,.,CASSQEPDQPQHF,TGCGCCAGCAGCCAAGAACCAGATCAGCCCCAGCATTTT
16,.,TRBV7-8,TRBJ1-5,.,CASSLLASGKGQPQHF,TGTGCCAGCAGCTTACTAGCCTCAGGGAAGGGTCAGCCCCAGCATTTT
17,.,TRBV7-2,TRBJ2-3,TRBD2,CASSLLRLAGTPDTQYF,TGTGCCAGCAGCCTTCTAAGACTAGCGGGGACCCCAGATACGCAGTATTTT
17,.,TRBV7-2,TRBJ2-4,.,CASSFGLGRPGGNIQYF,TGTGCCAGCAGCTTTGGCCTTGGGCGACCCGGAGGAAACATTCAGTACTTC
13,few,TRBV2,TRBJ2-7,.,CASSYRSTYEQYF,TGTGCCAGCAGCTACAGGAGTACCTACGAGCAGTACTTC
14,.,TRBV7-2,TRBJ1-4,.,CASSLGATNEKLFF,TGTGCCAGCAGCTTAGGGGCAACTAATGAAAAACTGTTTTTT
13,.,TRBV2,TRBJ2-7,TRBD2,CASSREGGYEQYF,TGTGCCAGCAGCCGGGAGGGGGGTTACGAGCAGTACTTC
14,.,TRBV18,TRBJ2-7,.,CASSPDRTSYEQYF,TGTGCCAGCTCACCCGACAGGACCTCCTACGAGCAGTACTTC
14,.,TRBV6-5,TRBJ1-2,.,CASSYRGPNYGYTF,TGTGCCAGCAGTTACAGGGGTCCCAACTATGGCTACACCTTC
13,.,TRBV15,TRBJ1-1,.,CATSGGGSLGAFF,TGTGCCACCAGCGGCGGGGGCAGCCTCGGGGCTTTCTTT
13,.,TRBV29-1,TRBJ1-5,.,CSVETGSNQPQHF,TGCAGCGTTGAAACAGGATCGAATCAGCCCCAGCATTTT
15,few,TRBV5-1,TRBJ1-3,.,CASSLEGDSGNTIYF,TGCGCCAGCAGCTTGGAAGGGGATTCTGGAAACACCATATATTTT
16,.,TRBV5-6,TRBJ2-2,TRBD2,CASSLAPAGATGELFF,TGTGCCAGCAGCTTGGCCCCAGCGGGGGCTACCGGGGAGCTGTTTTTT
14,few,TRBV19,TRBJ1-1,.,CASTDSPGRTEAFF,TGTGCCAGTACCGACTCCCCAGGGAGAACTGAAGCTTTCTTT
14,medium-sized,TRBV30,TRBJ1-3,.,CAWSVSGVGNTIYF,TGTGCCTGGAGTGTATCAGGGGTAGGAAACACCATATATTTT
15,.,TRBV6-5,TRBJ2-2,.,CASSYSQGNTGELFF,TGTGCCAGCAGTTACAGTCAGGGGAACACCGGGGAGCTGTTTTTT
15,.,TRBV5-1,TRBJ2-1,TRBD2,CASSLITSGYNEQFF,TGCGCCAGCAGCTTGATTACTAGCGGATACAATGAGCAGTTCTTC
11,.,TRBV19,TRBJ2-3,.,CASSPGARQYF,TGTGCCAGTAGTCCCGGGGCTCGGCAGTATTTT
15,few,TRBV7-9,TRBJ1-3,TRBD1,CASSLDRGRGNTIYF,TGTGCCAGCAGCCTAGACAGGGGGCGTGGAAACACCATATATTTT
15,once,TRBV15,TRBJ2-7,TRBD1,CATSPAGTGTYEQYF,TGTGCCACCAGCCCGGCGGGGACAGGGACCTACGAGCAGTACTTC
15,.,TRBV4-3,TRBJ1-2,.,CASSHTGRPNYGYTF,TGCGCCAGCAGCCATACAGGGCGTCCTAACTATGGCTACACCTTC
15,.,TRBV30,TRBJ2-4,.,CAWTKTSGAKNIQYF,TGTGCCTGGACTAAAACTTCGGGAGCCAAAAACATTCAGTACTTC
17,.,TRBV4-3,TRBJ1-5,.,CASSQDAGGQSNQPQHF,TGCGCCAGCAGCCAAGACGCAGGTGGGCAGAGCAATCAGCCCCAGCATTTT
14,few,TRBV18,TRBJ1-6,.,CASSPTGHNSPLHF,TGTGCCAGCTCACCTACAGGACATAATTCACCCCTCCACTTT
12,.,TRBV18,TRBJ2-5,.,CASSDGAETQYF,TGTGCCAGCTCAGACGGGGCTGAGACCCAGTACTTC
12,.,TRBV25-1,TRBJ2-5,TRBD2,CASMRGGETQYF,TGTGCCAGCATGCGGGGGGGTGAGACCCAGTACTTC
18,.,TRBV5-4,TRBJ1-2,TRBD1,CASSLWAGQGLANYGYTF,TGTGCCAGCAGCCTTTGGGCCGGACAGGGTTTAGCTAACTATGGCTACACCTTC
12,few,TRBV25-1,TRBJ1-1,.,CATSDLNTEAFF,TGTGCCACTTCGGACTTGAACACTGAAGCTTTCTTT